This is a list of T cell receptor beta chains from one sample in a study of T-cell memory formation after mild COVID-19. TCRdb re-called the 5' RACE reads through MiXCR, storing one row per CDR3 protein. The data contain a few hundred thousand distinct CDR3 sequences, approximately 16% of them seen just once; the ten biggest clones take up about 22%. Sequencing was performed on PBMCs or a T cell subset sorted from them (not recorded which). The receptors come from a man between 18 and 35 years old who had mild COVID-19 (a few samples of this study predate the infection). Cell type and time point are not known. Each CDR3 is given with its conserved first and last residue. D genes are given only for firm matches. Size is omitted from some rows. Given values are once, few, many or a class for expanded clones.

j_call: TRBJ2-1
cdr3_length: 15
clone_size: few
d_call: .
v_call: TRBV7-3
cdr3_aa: CASSLIGSRAPEQFF
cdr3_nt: TGTGCCAGCAGCTTAATTGGGTCGAGGGCCCCAGAGCAGTTCTTC

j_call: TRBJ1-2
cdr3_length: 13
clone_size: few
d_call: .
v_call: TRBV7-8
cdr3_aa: CASSLKPEYGYTF
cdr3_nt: TGTGCCAGCAGCTTAAAACCTGAATATGGCTACACCTTC

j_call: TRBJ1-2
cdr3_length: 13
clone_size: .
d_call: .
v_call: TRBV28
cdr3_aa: CASSLTANYGYTF
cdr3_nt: TGTGCCAGCAGTTTAACAGCTAACTATGGCTACACCTTC

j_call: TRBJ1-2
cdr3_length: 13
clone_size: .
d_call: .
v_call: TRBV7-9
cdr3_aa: CASSLSVRNGYTF
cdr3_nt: TGTGCCAGCAGCTTGTCCGTACGGAATGGCTACACCTTC

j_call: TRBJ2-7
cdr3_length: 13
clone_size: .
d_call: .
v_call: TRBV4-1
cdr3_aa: CASSRGLTYEQYF
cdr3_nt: TGCGCCAGCAGCAGGGGACTGACCTACGAGCAGTACTTC

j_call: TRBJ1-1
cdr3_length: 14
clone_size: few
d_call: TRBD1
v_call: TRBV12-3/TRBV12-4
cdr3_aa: CASSLGGGSTEAFF
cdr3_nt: TGTGCCAGCAGTTTAGGAGGGGGCTCCACTGAAGCTTTCTTT

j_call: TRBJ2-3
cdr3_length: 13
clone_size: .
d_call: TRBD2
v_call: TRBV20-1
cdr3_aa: CSANLADTDTQYF
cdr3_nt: TGCAGTGCTAACCTAGCGGACACAGATACGCAGTATTTT

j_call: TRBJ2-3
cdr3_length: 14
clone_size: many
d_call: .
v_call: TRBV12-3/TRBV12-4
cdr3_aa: CASSLRRSTDTQYF
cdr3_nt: TGTGCCAGCAGTTTACGGAGGAGCACAGATACGCAGTATTTT

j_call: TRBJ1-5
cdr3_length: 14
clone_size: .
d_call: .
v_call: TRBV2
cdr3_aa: CASRPTMANQPQHF
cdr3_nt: TGTGCCAGCCGACCGACTATGGCCAATCAGCCCCAGCATTTT

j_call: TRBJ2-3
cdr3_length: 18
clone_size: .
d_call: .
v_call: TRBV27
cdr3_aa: CASASPRRGVWGTDTQYF
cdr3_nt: TGTGCCAGCGCTTCCCCCAGGCGAGGGGTCTGGGGCACAGATACGCAGTATTTT

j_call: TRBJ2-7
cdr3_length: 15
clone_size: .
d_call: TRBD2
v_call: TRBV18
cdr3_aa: CASSSVSGGTYEQYF
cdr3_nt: TGTGCCAGCTCATCGGTTAGCGGGGGAACCTACGAGCAGTACTTC

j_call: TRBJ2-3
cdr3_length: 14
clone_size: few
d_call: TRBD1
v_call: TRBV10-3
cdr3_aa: CAIKGQGNTDTQYF
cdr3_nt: TGTGCCATCAAGGGACAGGGGAACACAGATACGCAGTATTTT

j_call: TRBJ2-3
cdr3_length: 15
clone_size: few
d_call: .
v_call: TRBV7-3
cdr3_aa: CASSSGRGRSDTQYF
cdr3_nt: TGTGCCAGCAGCTCGGGTCGGGGTAGGAGTGATACGCAGTATTTT

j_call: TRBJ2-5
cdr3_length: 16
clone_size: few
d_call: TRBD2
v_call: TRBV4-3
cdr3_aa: CASSQSVFTGGETQYF
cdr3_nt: TGCGCCAGCAGCCAGAGTGTATTCACGGGAGGGGAGACCCAGTACTTC

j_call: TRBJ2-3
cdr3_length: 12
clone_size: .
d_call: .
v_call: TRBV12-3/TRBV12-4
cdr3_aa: CASRRVSDTQYF
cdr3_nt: TGTGCCAGCAGGCGGGTCTCAGATACGCAGTATTTT

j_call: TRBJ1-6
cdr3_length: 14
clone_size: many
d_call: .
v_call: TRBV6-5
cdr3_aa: CASSYRGDYSPLHF
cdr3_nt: TGTGCCAGCAGTTATCGCGGGGACTATTCACCCCTCCACTTT